A selection of T cell receptor beta chains follows, all from one sample in a study of T cell responses to AZD1222 COVID-19 vaccine. Method: immunoSEQ multiplex PCR; TCRdb's copy keeps in-frame clones and lacks some. The table records some 170,000 clones, about 87% of them present only once. The sample here was peripheral blood, taken 28 days after the second dose of the MenACWY control vaccine. The receptor source for this set is an adult who received the MenACWY meningococcal vaccine as a control. Each CDR3 is given with its conserved first and last residue. Fields, in order: clone size, D gene, J gene, V gene, CDR3 protein, CDR3 DNA. A D gene is named only where the DNA matches it firmly. A clone size is listed for some rows: how often the clone was seen (once, few, many), or a class if it is expanded.

clone_size: -
d_call: -
j_call: TRBJ1-5
v_call: TRBV7-9
cdr3_aa: CASMDSRHGDQPQHF
cdr3_nt: TGTGCCAGCATGGACAGCCGACATGGGGATCAGCCCCAGCATTTT

clone_size: -
d_call: -
j_call: TRBJ1-2
v_call: TRBV5-1
cdr3_aa: CASSLGGDIYGYTF
cdr3_nt: TGCGCCAGCAGCTTGGGGGGAGACATCTATGGCTACACCTTC

clone_size: -
d_call: -
j_call: TRBJ1-5
v_call: TRBV28
cdr3_aa: CASSYHQSGPGNQPQHF
cdr3_nt: TGTGCCAGCAGTTACCATCAGTCGGGACCGGGCAATCAGCCCCAGCATTTT

clone_size: -
d_call: -
j_call: TRBJ1-1
v_call: TRBV30
cdr3_aa: CAWSVRVGGNTEAFF
cdr3_nt: TGTGCCTGGAGTGTTCGGGTTGGGGGGAACACTGAAGCTTTCTTT

clone_size: -
d_call: TRBD1
j_call: TRBJ1-5
v_call: TRBV19
cdr3_aa: CASSGQGSQPQHF
cdr3_nt: TGTGCCAGTAGTGGACAGGGGTCTCAGCCCCAGCATTTT

clone_size: -
d_call: -
j_call: TRBJ1-2
v_call: TRBV7-9
cdr3_aa: CASSLLGPGPNYGYTF
cdr3_nt: TGTGCCAGCAGCTTACTGGGTCCAGGGCCTAACTATGGCTACACCTTC

clone_size: -
d_call: -
j_call: TRBJ2-1
v_call: TRBV6-6
cdr3_aa: CASRRGYYNEQFF
cdr3_nt: TGTGCCAGCCGTCGGGGTTACTACAATGAGCAGTTCTTC

clone_size: -
d_call: TRBD2
j_call: TRBJ2-3
v_call: TRBV5-1
cdr3_aa: CASSLLTSGRQDTQYF
cdr3_nt: TGCGCCAGCAGCTTGCTGACTAGCGGGAGGCAAGATACGCAGTATTTT

clone_size: -
d_call: TRBD2
j_call: TRBJ2-1
v_call: TRBV7-2
cdr3_aa: CASSLVAGNYNEQFF
cdr3_nt: TGTGCCAGCAGCTTAGTAGCGGGAAACTACAATGAGCAGTTCTTC

clone_size: -
d_call: -
j_call: TRBJ1-4
v_call: TRBV15
cdr3_aa: CATSSRRGEKLFF
cdr3_nt: TGTGCCACCAGTTCGCGACGGGGGGAAAAACTGTTTTTT

clone_size: few
d_call: -
j_call: TRBJ2-7
v_call: TRBV5-1
cdr3_aa: CASSPGQSYEQYF
cdr3_nt: TGCGCCAGCAGCCCTGGACAGAGCTACGAGCAGTACTTC

clone_size: -
d_call: TRBD1
j_call: TRBJ1-2
v_call: TRBV7-9
cdr3_aa: CAIDRGDYGYTF
cdr3_nt: TGTGCCATAGACAGGGGGGACTATGGCTACACCTTC

clone_size: -
d_call: -
j_call: TRBJ1-5
v_call: TRBV6-2/TRBV6-3
cdr3_aa: CASSLIDDANQPQHF
cdr3_nt: TGTGCCAGCAGTCTCATAGACGACGCGAATCAGCCCCAGCATTTT

clone_size: -
d_call: TRBD1
j_call: TRBJ2-7
v_call: TRBV11-2
cdr3_aa: CASRPTDRGPYEQYF
cdr3_nt: TGTGCCAGCAGACCCACGGACAGGGGGCCCTACGAGCAGTACTTC

clone_size: once
d_call: -
j_call: TRBJ2-7
v_call: TRBV19
cdr3_aa: CASSNRDWPYEQYF
cdr3_nt: TGTGCCAGTAGTAACCGGGACTGGCCGTACGAGCAGTACTTC

clone_size: -
d_call: -
j_call: TRBJ1-5
v_call: TRBV2
cdr3_aa: CASSESEAWGHQPQHF
cdr3_nt: TGTGCCAGCAGTGAAAGCGAAGCATGGGGGCATCAGCCCCAGCATTTT

clone_size: -
d_call: TRBD1
j_call: TRBJ2-7
v_call: TRBV9
cdr3_aa: CASSVGGTGYSYEQYF
cdr3_nt: TGTGCCAGCAGCGTCGGGGGGACAGGGTACTCCTACGAGCAGTACTTC

clone_size: -
d_call: -
j_call: TRBJ2-3
v_call: TRBV9
cdr3_aa: CASSPRTDTQYF
cdr3_nt: TGTGCCAGCTCTCCCCGCACAGATACGCAGTATTTT

clone_size: -
d_call: TRBD1
j_call: TRBJ1-3
v_call: TRBV7-6
cdr3_aa: CASSPGQGANYHSGNTIYF
cdr3_nt: TGTGCCAGCAGCCCAGGACAGGGGGCCAACTACCACTCTGGAAACACCATATATTTT

clone_size: -
d_call: -
j_call: TRBJ1-6
v_call: TRBV6-5
cdr3_aa: CASSWGGSNSPLHF
cdr3_nt: TGTGCCAGCAGTTGGGGGGGGTCCAATTCACCCCTCCACTTT

clone_size: few
d_call: -
j_call: TRBJ2-7
v_call: TRBV24-1
cdr3_aa: CATSDPTEADSEQYF
cdr3_nt: TGTGCCACCAGTGACCCGACAGAGGCGGACAGCGAGCAGTACTTC

clone_size: -
d_call: TRBD2
j_call: TRBJ2-2
v_call: TRBV5-1
cdr3_aa: CASRTFGLAGGPGTGELFF
cdr3_nt: TGCGCCAGCAGGACCTTCGGGCTAGCGGGAGGGCCGGGGACCGGGGAGCTGTTTTTT

clone_size: -
d_call: -
j_call: TRBJ2-2
v_call: TRBV5-1
cdr3_aa: CASSGSGGRGDGELFF
cdr3_nt: TGCGCCAGCAGCGGCTCGGGCGGTCGAGGGGACGGGGAGCTGTTTTTT

clone_size: -
d_call: TRBD2
j_call: TRBJ2-1
v_call: TRBV11-2
cdr3_aa: CASSSARTSGGYNEQFF
cdr3_nt: TGTGCCAGCAGCTCAGCGCGGACTAGCGGGGGGTACAATGAGCAGTTCTTC

clone_size: -
d_call: -
j_call: TRBJ1-2
v_call: TRBV10-3
cdr3_aa: CAISESLPGGYTF
cdr3_nt: TGTGCCATCAGTGAGTCCCTTCCAGGGGGCTACACCTTC

clone_size: -
d_call: TRBD1
j_call: TRBJ1-1
v_call: TRBV9
cdr3_aa: CASSVERDRVLENTEAFF
cdr3_nt: TGTGCCAGCAGCGTGGAAAGGGACAGGGTTTTGGAAAACACTGAAGCTTTCTTT

clone_size: -
d_call: TRBD1
j_call: TRBJ1-4
v_call: TRBV7-2
cdr3_aa: CASSLSGGGEKLFF
cdr3_nt: TGTGCCAGCAGCTTATCAGGGGGGGGTGAAAAACTGTTTTTT

clone_size: -
d_call: TRBD2
j_call: TRBJ2-3
v_call: TRBV28
cdr3_aa: CASSFNPGGPTGTQYF
cdr3_nt: TGTGCCAGCAGTTTTAATCCGGGAGGGCCGACGGGTACGCAGTATTTT

clone_size: -
d_call: -
j_call: TRBJ2-2
v_call: TRBV4-1
cdr3_aa: CASSQLSDPGHTGELFF
cdr3_nt: TGCGCCAGCAGCCAACTCTCGGACCCCGGACACACCGGGGAGCTGTTTTTT

clone_size: -
d_call: -
j_call: TRBJ1-5
v_call: TRBV20-1
cdr3_aa: CSASPAGRDYQPQHF
cdr3_nt: TGCAGTGCTAGTCCAGCAGGACGGGACTATCAGCCCCAGCATTTT

clone_size: -
d_call: -
j_call: TRBJ1-3
v_call: TRBV19
cdr3_aa: CASSIAAVTGNTIYF
cdr3_nt: TGTGCCAGTAGTATAGCCGCGGTGACTGGAAACACCATATATTTT

clone_size: -
d_call: TRBD2
j_call: TRBJ2-7
v_call: TRBV19
cdr3_aa: CASSPRTSGTYEQYF
cdr3_nt: TGTGCCAGTAGTCCGAGGACTAGCGGGACCTACGAGCAGTACTTC

clone_size: few
d_call: TRBD1
j_call: TRBJ2-7
v_call: TRBV10-3
cdr3_aa: CAISRDRVYEQYF
cdr3_nt: TGTGCCATCAGCCGGGACAGGGTTTACGAGCAGTACTTC

clone_size: -
d_call: -
j_call: TRBJ1-3
v_call: TRBV11-2
cdr3_aa: CASSLEGRRNSGNTIYF
cdr3_nt: TGTGCCAGCAGCTTAGAGGGTCGACGGAACTCTGGAAACACCATATATTTT

clone_size: -
d_call: -
j_call: TRBJ2-1
v_call: TRBV7-2
cdr3_aa: CASSLEALARVGSYNEQFF
cdr3_nt: TGTGCCAGCAGCTTGGAGGCCCTAGCGAGGGTAGGGTCCTACAATGAGCAGTTCTTC

clone_size: -
d_call: -
j_call: TRBJ1-2
v_call: TRBV7-2
cdr3_aa: CASSLDVGFYGYTF
cdr3_nt: TGTGCCAGCAGCTTAGATGTTGGGTTTTATGGCTACACCTTC

clone_size: -
d_call: TRBD2
j_call: TRBJ2-7
v_call: TRBV28
cdr3_aa: CASRVAGTGEYEQYF
cdr3_nt: TGTGCCAGCAGGGTAGCGGGGACGGGTGAGTACGAGCAGTACTTC

clone_size: few
d_call: -
j_call: TRBJ1-3
v_call: TRBV6-5
cdr3_aa: CASSGNSGNTIYF
cdr3_nt: TGTGCCAGCAGCGGGAACTCTGGAAACACCATATATTTT

clone_size: -
d_call: -
j_call: TRBJ1-4
v_call: TRBV15
cdr3_aa: CATSREDFNEKLFF
cdr3_nt: TGTGCCACCAGCAGAGAAGACTTCAATGAAAAACTGTTTTTT

clone_size: -
d_call: -
j_call: TRBJ2-7
v_call: TRBV19
cdr3_aa: CASSISVSRPSSYEQYF
cdr3_nt: TGTGCCAGTAGTATCTCCGTTTCCAGGCCGAGCTCCTACGAGCAGTACTTC

clone_size: once
d_call: -
j_call: TRBJ2-6
v_call: TRBV11-2
cdr3_aa: CASSLSDSGANVLTF
cdr3_nt: TGTGCCAGCAGCTTGAGCGACTCTGGGGCCAACGTCCTGACTTTC

clone_size: -
d_call: -
j_call: TRBJ2-5
v_call: TRBV2
cdr3_aa: CASRHPRRERETQYF
cdr3_nt: TGTGCCAGCAGACACCCTCGGAGGGAGAGGGAGACCCAGTACTTC

clone_size: -
d_call: TRBD1
j_call: TRBJ1-5
v_call: TRBV24-1
cdr3_aa: CATSGQGARNQPQHF
cdr3_nt: TGTGCCACCAGTGGTCAGGGGGCTCGCAATCAGCCCCAGCATTTT

clone_size: -
d_call: -
j_call: TRBJ2-2
v_call: TRBV28
cdr3_aa: CASKRDTGELFF
cdr3_nt: TGTGCCAGCAAAAGGGACACCGGGGAGCTGTTTTTT

clone_size: -
d_call: -
j_call: TRBJ2-7
v_call: TRBV14
cdr3_aa: CASSQSRRDFNF
cdr3_nt: TGTGCCAGCAGCCAATCGAGGCGGGACTTCAACTTC

clone_size: -
d_call: TRBD1
j_call: TRBJ1-4
v_call: TRBV11-1
cdr3_aa: CASSKTQGATNEKLFF
cdr3_nt: TGTGCCAGCAGCAAAACTCAGGGGGCAACTAATGAAAAACTGTTTTTT

clone_size: -
d_call: -
j_call: TRBJ1-1
v_call: TRBV7-3
cdr3_aa: CASSLQGSMNTEAFF
cdr3_nt: TGTGCCAGCAGCTTACAGGGCTCGATGAACACTGAAGCTTTCTTT

clone_size: -
d_call: -
j_call: TRBJ2-1
v_call: TRBV19
cdr3_aa: CASSRGTYNEQFF
cdr3_nt: TGTGCCAGTAGTCGCGGGACGTACAATGAGCAGTTCTTC

clone_size: -
d_call: -
j_call: TRBJ1-5
v_call: TRBV19
cdr3_aa: CASSDLHNQPQHF
cdr3_nt: TGTGCCAGTAGTGACCTCCACAATCAGCCCCAGCATTTT

clone_size: -
d_call: TRBD1
j_call: TRBJ2-7
v_call: TRBV10-3
cdr3_aa: CAIAGTGPSAEQYF
cdr3_nt: TGTGCCATCGCCGGGACAGGGCCCTCCGCCGAGCAGTACTTC

clone_size: -
d_call: TRBD1
j_call: TRBJ2-7
v_call: TRBV5-1
cdr3_aa: CASSSPDRAYEQYF
cdr3_nt: TGCGCCAGCAGCTCCCCCGACAGGGCCTACGAGCAGTACTTC

clone_size: -
d_call: -
j_call: TRBJ1-2
v_call: TRBV10-3
cdr3_aa: CAISDLQGHGYTF
cdr3_nt: TGTGCCATCAGTGATCTCCAGGGCCATGGCTACACCTTC

clone_size: -
d_call: -
j_call: TRBJ1-2
v_call: TRBV28
cdr3_aa: CASSLDGGYGYTF
cdr3_nt: TGTGCCAGCAGTTTGGACGGAGGCTATGGCTACACCTTC

clone_size: -
d_call: TRBD2
j_call: TRBJ2-3
v_call: TRBV28
cdr3_aa: CASSLLSAGGSHTDTQYF
cdr3_nt: TGTGCCAGCAGTTTACTTAGCGCCGGCGGGAGTCACACAGATACGCAGTATTTT

clone_size: -
d_call: -
j_call: TRBJ2-7
v_call: TRBV6-5
cdr3_aa: CASSAGPYEQYF
cdr3_nt: TGTGCCAGCTCGGCAGGCCCCTACGAGCAGTACTTC